One and the same sample provided the 28 T cell receptor beta chains below, sequenced in a study of blood T cell repertoires in COVID-19 (dated by TCRdb to the early 2020s). The method behind the library was the immunoSEQ multiplex PCR assay. Sourced from immuneACCESS, this table was stored by TCRdb with only in-frame sequences that have V and J called. A share of the clones is absent; for the studies checked, an unresolved V gene accounts for under half, and the remainder has no known explanation. The sample contains approximately 260,000 clones, 89% of them found a single time. Roughly 5% of the sample rests with the top ten. Material for sequencing was peripheral blood. These receptors all come from a woman aged 40-49 years who had recovered from COVID-19.

The chain is built from TRBV6-1 and TRBJ2-5; 8 nucleotides match TRBD1. V lost 1 base, J lost 5 bases, and 6 bases stayed unmatched. Germline V gene sequence: CDR1 MNHNS, CDR2 SASEGT. The CDR3 runs 15 residues. The CDR3 reads CASSEDPGGFETQYF. The CDR3 nucleotides read TGTGCCAGCAGTGAAGATCCAGGGGGCTTTGAGACCCAGTACTTC.

The chain employs TRBV15 and TRBJ1-6, with D maybe TRBD1 (5 bases). The CDR3 is made up of 16 amino acids. Trimming cost V 2 bases and J 8 bases, with 16 bases left between them. CDR1 and CDR2 from the germline V gene are LNHNV and YYDKDF (reference sequence). The CDR3 spells CATSRLRGRADSPLHF. For the CDR3, the DNA is TGTGCCACCAGCAGATTAAGGGGCAGGGCGGATTCACCCCTCCACTTT.

This rearrangement joins TRBV5-4 to TRBJ2-1, with D possibly matching TRBD1 (6 bases). Germline assignment: CDR1 SGHNT and CDR2 YYREEE (reference sequence). Trimming removed 4 bases at V and 4 bases at J, with 12 bases between. The CDR3 runs to 14 residues. This chain's CDR3 is CASSILGGYNEQFF. In DNA form, the CDR3 reads TGTGCCAGCAGCATTTTAGGGGGATACAATGAGCAGTTCTTC.

This clone was detected once. This chain joins TRBV7-9 and TRBJ2-2, with 7 bases lining up with TRBD1. Germline V gives CDR1 SEHNR, CDR2 FQNEAQ (reference sequence). V was pared by 3 bases and J by 7 bases, with 8 bases of the junction left unmatched. The CDR3 sequence is 15 residues long. CDR3 DNA sequence: TGTGCCAGCAGCTTCCGCGACAGGGCAGACGGGGAGCTGTTTTTT. It encodes CASSFRDRADGELFF.

The chain is built from TRBV7-2 and TRBJ1-5; D perhaps matches TRBD1 (5 bases). V was clipped by 4 bases and J by 3 bases, with 16 bases between them. The CDR3 extends over 16 amino acids. CDR1 and CDR2 from the germline V gene are SGHTA and FQGNSA. The CDR3 DNA follows: TGTGCCAGCAGCTCCTCATCAGGGTTTAACAATCAGCCCCAGCATTTT. It codes for CASSSSSGFNNQPQHF.

This clone has just a few counts. J is TRBJ1-6 and V is TRBV6-5, with D unclear. This CDR3 is built from 15 residues. V lost 6 bases and J lost 6, with 15 bases in between. Germline V gene sequence: CDR1 MNHEY, CDR2 SVGAGI. The CDR3 protein is CASSPPGEGNSPLHF. The CDR3 DNA reads TGTGCCAGCAGCCCCCCCGGGGAGGGTAATTCACCCCTCCACTTT.

The rearrangement links TRBV3-1 (or the pseudogene TRBV3-2) to TRBJ1-2; D ambiguous. CDR3 length: 14 residues. Germline V gene sequence: CDR1 LGHDT, CDR2 YNNKEL (reference sequence). Deletions cut 0 bases from V and 3 bases from J, with 8 bases between. CDR3 in amino acids: CASSQEASHYGYTF. CDR3 in DNA: TGTGCCAGCAGCCAAGAAGCGAGCCACTATGGCTACACCTTC.

The chain combines TRBV7-3 with TRBJ1-3; D is ambiguous. V lost 5 bases, J lost 2 bases, and 7 bases lay in between. The germline V gene encodes CDR1 SGHTA and CDR2 FQGTGA. This CDR3 has 13 amino acids. The DNA for the CDR3 is TGTGCCAGCAGCCGAGAGGCTGGAAACACCATATATTTT. Amino acid sequence: CASSREAGNTIYF. Based on the CDR3 plus reference TRBV7-3 and TRBJ1-3, the full variable domain is GAGVSQTPSNKVTEKGKYVELRCDPISGHTALYWYRQSLGQGPEFLIYFQGTGAADDSGLPNDRFFAVRPEGSVSTLKIQRTERGDSAVYLCASSREAGNTIYFGEGSWLTVV.

The rearrangement links TRBV5-1 to TRBJ2-6; D is uncertain. Trimming took off 3 bases at V and 0 bases at J, with 7 bases between the two ends. Germline V gene sequence: CDR1 SGHRS, CDR2 YFSETQ. This CDR3 contains 15 residues. CDR3 amino acids: CASSSGSSGANVLTF. CDR3 nucleotides: TGCGCCAGCAGCTCCGGGTCCTCTGGGGCCAACGTCCTGACTTTC.

This chain uses TRBV5-6 with TRBJ1-3; the D is unclear. CDR1 is SGHDT, CDR2 YYEEEE, per germline. V was clipped by 5 bases and J by 2 bases, with 2 bases between them. The CDR3 extends over 11 amino acids. The CDR3 coding sequence is TGTGCCAGCAGTACTGGAAACACCATATATTTT. Translation: CASSTGNTIYF.

V is TRBV6-1 and J is TRBJ1-2; D may be TRBD1 (6 bases). Per germline, CDR1 MNHNS and CDR2 SASEGT. There are 15 residues in the CDR3. V lost 0 bases, J lost 8 bases, and 16 bases lay in between. The CDR3 protein is CASSEALGTQYGYTF. The DNA of the CDR3 is TGTGCCAGCAGTGAAGCCTTAGGGACACAATACGGCTACACCTTC.

As regards this clone: At one of its ends the junction is not consistent with the germline gene, which may arise from a read error. V gene TRBV6-5 combines with J gene TRBJ2-3; D might be TRBD2 (6 bases). The CDR3 has 14 amino acids. CDR1 is MNHEY and CDR2 is SVGAGI in the germline V gene. The CDR3 sequence: CASSYSSAADTQYF. The CDR3 bases are TGTGCCAGCAGCTACTCTAGCGCGGCAGATACGCAGTATTTT.

CDR3 nucleotides: TGTGCCAGCAGGGACTTTGGAAACACCATATATTTT. Amino acids: CASRDFGNTIYF. V gene TRBV2 combines with J gene TRBJ1-3; D is uncertain. The germline gives CDR1 SNHLY, CDR2 FYNNEI. The V gene lost 6 bases and the J gene lost 3 bases, with 6 bases spanning the gap. This CDR3 is 12 amino acids long.

The chain combines TRBV11-2 with TRBJ1-1; D may be TRBD1 (6 bases). Germline loops: CDR1 SGHAT, CDR2 FQNNGV. The length of the CDR3 is 15 residues. V was shortened by 1 base and J by 1 base, with 10 bases between the two germline ends. The CDR3 sequence: CASSLAHRANTEAFF. In nucleotides, the CDR3 is TGTGCCAGCAGCTTAGCCCACAGGGCGAACACTGAAGCTTTCTTT.

The chain joins TRBV19 to TRBJ1-5; perhaps TRBD1 as D (6 bases). The CDR3 has 15 residues. Germline V gene data show CDR1 as LNHDA and CDR2 as SQIVND (reference sequence). The V end lost 3 bases, the J end lost 6 bases, and 15 bases lay between the germline ends. The CDR3, as DNA: TGTGCCAGTAGTATTAAGGGACACGAAGGTCAGCCCCAGCATTTT. As protein: CASSIKGHEGQPQHF.

The chain couples TRBV5-4 to TRBJ1-3; no reliable D call. The germline V gene has CDR1 SGHNT and CDR2 YYREEE (reference sequence). This CDR3 has 14 residues. Trimming left V 0 bases short and J 4 bases short, with 8 bases between. The CDR3 DNA sequence: TGTGCCAGCAGCTTGGCAGGAAGGGGAAACACCATATATTTT. Translation gives CASSLAGRGNTIYF.

This clone was seen once. The chain joins TRBV12-3 or TRBV12-4 to TRBJ1-4; D not resolved. Trimming removed 7 bases from V and 8 bases from J, with 11 bases in between. The CDR3 totals 12 residues. CDR3 bases: TGTGCCAGCACGCGGGTTGGGGAAAAACTGTTTTTT. It encodes CASTRVGEKLFF.

V usage is TRBV19 and J usage is TRBJ1-5; no definite D call. Germline V gene data show CDR1 as LNHDA and CDR2 as SQIVND (reference sequence). Between the trimmed V and J ends, which lost 1 base and 4 bases, there was a span of 11 bases. CDR3 length: 15 residues. CDR3 sequence reads: CASSIARGQNQPQHF. The CDR3 coding sequence is TGTGCCAGTAGTATAGCGCGCGGCCAGAATCAGCCCCAGCATTTT. The full variable domain, rest sourced from reference TRBV19 and TRBJ1-5, is DGGITQSPKYLFRKEGQNVTLSCEQNLNHDAMYWYRQDPGQGLRLIYYSQIVNDFQKGDIAEGYSVSREKKESFPLTVTSAQKNPTAFYLCASSIARGQNQPQHFGDGTRLSIL.

The chain joins TRBV24-1 to TRBJ2-2, with 11 bases that match TRBD2. Per the germline V gene, CDR1 is KGHDR and CDR2 is SFDVKD. Trimming removed 4 bases from V and 2 bases from J; junction bases left unmatched: 5. The CDR3 sequence is 17 residues long. For the CDR3, the DNA is TGTGCCACCAGTGACAGACTAGCGGGAAGTAACACCGGGGAGCTGTTTTTT. The encoded protein is CATSDRLAGSNTGELFF.

V and J are TRBV18 and TRBJ1-6; D perhaps matches TRBD1 (6 bases). CDR3 length equals 18 residues. V lost 6 bases to trimming and J lost 6 bases, with 24 bases between them. Germline V gene sequence: CDR1 KGHSH, CDR2 LQKENI. The CDR3 is CASSNKGRGALGNSPLHF. CDR3 bases: TGTGCCAGCTCCAACAAGGGCCGGGGGGCGCTCGGTAATTCACCCCTCCACTTT.

The chain couples TRBV19 to TRBJ2-1; 10 bases fit TRBD2. J gave up 6 bases and V 7 bases, and 12 bases lay outside the gene matches. The CDR3 consists of 16 residues. Germline CDR1 and CDR2: LNHDA and SQIVND (reference sequence). CDR3 bases: TGTGCCAGTAACCCGAGGGAGACTAGCGGGTTCAATGAGCAGTTCTTC. Amino acids: CASNPRETSGFNEQFF.

The chain couples TRBV7-2 to TRBJ2-7; possibly TRBD1 for D (6 bases). V lost 1 base, J lost 5 bases, and 15 bases lay in between. Germline V gives CDR1 SGHTA, CDR2 FQGNSA. The CDR3 consists of 15 residues. As DNA, the CDR3 is TGTGCCAGCAGCTTAGTTTGGCAGGGGATCCACGAGCAGTACTTC. Encoded protein: CASSLVWQGIHEQYF.

This clone was seen only once. The chain recombines TRBV6-2 or TRBV6-3 with TRBJ2-3; a weak D match, TRBD1 (6 bases). V was cut by 4 bases and J by 13 bases, with 24 bases left in between. Germline V gene data show CDR1 as MNHEY and CDR2 as SVGEGT. This CDR3 comprises 15 residues. CDR3 in amino acids: CASSLDGTTLLREYF. CDR3 DNA: TGTGCCAGCAGTTTGGACGGGACAACCCTTCTCCGAGAGTATTTT.

The chain is built from TRBV29-1 and TRBJ2-1; D gene uncertain. Trimming took off 1 base at V and 4 bases at J, with 5 bases between the two ends. This CDR3 has 12 amino acids. Germline V gene data show CDR1 as SQVTM and CDR2 as ANQGSEA. CDR3 in amino acids: CSVEVYYNEQFF. For the CDR3, the DNA is TGCAGCGTTGAAGTGTATTACAATGAGCAGTTCTTC.

The rearrangement uses TRBV19 and TRBJ1-6; D might be TRBD1 (5 bases). The CDR3 sequence is 14 residues long. Germline V lookup: CDR1 LNHDA, CDR2 SQIVND (reference sequence). Trimming took 4 bases from V and 10 from J, leaving 14 bases between them. The DNA for the CDR3 is TGTGCCAGTAGTAGGGCAGGGTCAGCATCACCCCTCCACTTT. Its protein product is CASSRAGSASPLHF.

This chain joins TRBV11-1 and TRBJ1-6; 7 bases fit TRBD1. CDR3 length: 15 residues. CDR1 SGHAT and CDR2 FQDESV come from the germline V gene (reference sequence). After removal of 3 bases from V and 7 bases from J, the junction contained 6 bases not matched to a gene. CDR3 DNA: TGTGCCAGCAGCTTGGGTCCGGACAGGAATTCACCCCTCCACTTT. Protein sequence: CASSLGPDRNSPLHF.

The chain uses TRBV5-6 and TRBJ1-2, with D tentatively TRBD1 (5 bases). V lost 2 bases to trimming and J lost 5 bases, with 13 bases between them. This CDR3 is built from 14 residues. Germline CDR1 and CDR2: SGHDT and YYEEEE. This CDR3 reads CASSFNKGVYGYTF. CDR3 sequence (DNA): TGTGCCAGCAGCTTCAATAAAGGGGTTTATGGCTACACCTTC.

J is TRBJ2-3 and V is TRBV19; possible D gene TRBD2, 5 bases. CDR1 and CDR2 from the germline V gene are LNHDA and SQIVND (reference sequence). The CDR3 runs 11 residues. Trimming stripped 6 bases from V and 6 bases from J, with 7 bases between. This CDR3 reads CASRRADTQYF. CDR3 nucleotide sequence: TGTGCCAGTAGGAGGGCCGATACGCAGTATTTT.